Presented here are 20 T cell receptor beta chains from one specimen sequenced in a study of cytomegalovirus exposure and HLA in healthy donors. Primers included in the PCR were 60 Vbeta and 13 Jbeta primers. Profiled with immunoSEQ multiplex PCR; TCRdb holds only in-frame clones, not every one. The table lists about 250,000 clones, under 80% of them singletons, with roughly 2.4% in the top ten. The sample comprised PBMCs. These receptors all come from a female donor in good health and CMV-seronegative.

This clone was found a few times. The CDR3 sequence is CASSTPGVRNQPQHF. CDR3 bases: TGTGCCAGCAGCACACCGGGGGTGCGTAATCAGCCCCAGCATTTT. J is TRBJ1-5 and V is TRBV27, with a tentative D call TRBD1 (5 bases). Per germline, CDR1 MNHEY and CDR2 SMNVEV (reference sequence). The CDR3 has 15 amino acids. V was pared by 6 bases and J by 4 bases, with 16 bases between.

The chain carries TRBV5-6 and TRBJ2-7; 10 bases align to TRBD2. The ends lost 2 bases at V and 1 base at J; junction bases unmatched: 9. Germline lookup yields CDR1 SGHDT and CDR2 YYEEEE. The CDR3 contains 17 residues. CDR3 protein: CASSFSRTSGPSYEQYF. CDR3 bases: TGTGCCAGCAGCTTCTCCCGGACTAGCGGACCATCCTACGAGCAGTACTTC.

CDR3 in DNA: TGCGCCAGCAGCTTGGCAGGACAGGAGAATTCACCCCTCCACTTT. Protein sequence: CASSLAGQENSPLHF. V and J are TRBV5-1 and TRBJ1-6, with 7 bases fitting TRBD1. The V segment lost 0 bases and the J segment 7 bases; nucleotides outside the gene matches: 4. From germline, CDR1 is SGHRS and CDR2 YFSETQ. CDR3 length: 15 amino acids.

This chain uses TRBV5-1 with TRBJ2-7, with D possibly being TRBD2 (6 bases). V dropped 2 bases and J dropped 3 bases, with 15 bases sitting between them. From germline, CDR1 is SGHRS and CDR2 YFSETQ. The CDR3 runs 15 residues. CDR3 sequence reads: CASSFGGTLIYEQYF. CDR3 nucleotides: TGCGCCAGCAGCTTTGGCGGGACCCTGATCTACGAGCAGTACTTC.

V is TRBV28 and J is TRBJ2-7; D unclear. V lost 4 bases to trimming and J lost 0 bases, with 10 bases between them. Germline V gene data show CDR1 as MDHEN and CDR2 as SYDVKM. The CDR3 covers 14 residues. Written as DNA, the CDR3 is TGTGCCAGCAGTTCTGGGCAAGTCTCCTACGAGCAGTACTTC. Encoded protein: CASSSGQVSYEQYF. The variable domain in full, with the rest retrieved from reference TRBV28 and TRBJ2-7, is DVKVTQSSRYLVKRTGEKVFLECVQDMDHENMFWYRQDPGLGLRLIYFSYDVKMKEKGDIPEGYSVSREKKERFSLILESASTNQTSMYLCASSSGQVSYEQYFGPGTRLTVT.

This clone has just a few counts. This chain uses TRBV7-6 with TRBJ1-3, with 10 positions matching TRBD1. The V gene end was trimmed by 1 base and the J gene end by 4 bases; junction bases not matched to a gene: 4. The CDR3 spans 16 residues. Germline-derived CDR1 and CDR2 are SGHVS and FNYEAQ. CDR3 DNA: TGTGCCAGCAGCTTAGTAGACAGGGGGCAAGGAAACACCATATATTTT. It encodes CASSLVDRGQGNTIYF. The full variable domain, with the rest looked up from reference TRBV7-6 and TRBJ1-3, is GAGVSQSPRYKVTKRGQDVALRCDPISGHVSLYWYRQALGQGPEFLTYFNYEAQQDKSGLPNDRFSAERPEGSISTLTIQRTEQRDSAMYRCASSLVDRGQGNTIYFGEGSWLTVV.

The rearrangement links TRBV5-1 to TRBJ2-6; D is undetermined. Trimming left V 0 bases short and J 0 bases short, with 4 bases between. The CDR3 runs to 15 residues. CDR1 and CDR2 (germline): SGHRS, YFSETQ. CDR3 sequence: CASSLGASGANVLTF. The CDR3 DNA reads TGCGCCAGCAGCTTGGGGGCCTCTGGGGCCAACGTCCTGACTTTC.

The J gene is TRBJ1-2, the V gene TRBV2, with D possibly being TRBD1 (5 bases). The CDR3 has 13 amino acids. The germline gives CDR1 SNHLY, CDR2 FYNNEI. Deletions cut 6 bases from V and 0 bases from J, with 8 bases between. This chain's CDR3 is CASRSGANYGYTF. For the CDR3, the DNA is TGTGCCAGCAGGTCGGGGGCTAACTATGGCTACACCTTC.

The chain has TRBV27 and TRBJ2-5; possible D gene TRBD2, 6 bases. CDR3 length: 14 amino acids. Germline V gene lookup returns CDR1 MNHEY and CDR2 SMNVEV (reference sequence). With 5 bases removed from V and 1 base from J, the gap between germline ends came to 11 bases. The CDR3 bases are TGTGCCAGCAGTGTCCTTAGCGGCCAAGAGACCCAGTACTTC. Its protein product is CASSVLSGQETQYF.

The chain carries TRBV6-1 and TRBJ1-2; perhaps TRBD1 as D (5 bases). The CDR3 spans 15 residues. The ends were cut back, 1 base at V and 3 bases at J, with 12 bases in the middle. CDR1 is MNHNS, CDR2 SASEGT, per germline. The CDR3 loop reads CASSEGSLGDYGYTF. The CDR3 region has the DNA TGTGCCAGCAGTGAAGGGAGCCTAGGGGACTATGGCTACACCTTC.

This clone was detected only a few times. The chain combines TRBV30 with TRBJ1-1; possible D gene TRBD1, 5 bases. The CDR3 spans 13 residues. Germline V gene data show CDR1 as GTSNPN and CDR2 as SVGIG (reference sequence). The V and J ends lost 3 bases and 6 bases respectively, with 14 bases between them. The CDR3 loop reads CAWRYPGVAEAFF. The CDR3 nucleotides are TGTGCCTGGAGGTATCCGGGGGTCGCTGAAGCTTTCTTT.

The chain carries TRBV11-2 and TRBJ2-7; TRBD2 matches 7 bases. V lost 3 bases, J lost 2 bases, and 7 bases stayed unmatched. The CDR3 is 15 residues long. Germline V gene lookup returns CDR1 SGHAT and CDR2 FQNNGV. The CDR3, as DNA: TGTGCCAGCAGCTTCGAAGCGGGGCTCCCCTACGAGCAGTACTTC. It yields the protein CASSFEAGLPYEQYF. The full variable domain, its missing parts supplied by reference TRBV11-2 and TRBJ2-7, is EAGVAQSPRYKIIEKRQSVAFWCNPISGHATLYWYQQILGQGPKLLIQFQNNGVVDDSQLPKDRFSAERLKGVDSTLKIQPAKLEDSAVYLCASSFEAGLPYEQYFGPGTRLTVT.

As to this clone: Germline is not matched at one junction end, which may reflect a read error. The chain combines TRBV2 with TRBJ2-4; D perhaps matches TRBD1 (6 bases). Germline V gene sequence: CDR1 SNHLY, CDR2 FYNNEI. The CDR3 contains 12 residues. The DNA of the CDR3 is TGTGCCAGCAGTGTGCACCAGGGGATAATGCACTTC. Its translation is CASSVHQGIMHF.

This chain links TRBV6-1 with TRBJ2-5, with 10 bases matching TRBD2. The J call may be mistaken, given a closer DNA end match to TRBJ2-7. Germline loops: CDR1 MNHNS, CDR2 SASEGT. The CDR3 is 16 residues long. CDR3 sequence (DNA): TGTGCCAGCAGTGGGCTAGCGGGAGCCCTCTCCTACGAGCAGTACTTC. It translates to CASSGLAGALSYEQYF.

The chain joins TRBV7-9 to TRBJ2-1, with TRBD1 identical over 9 bases. From germline, CDR1 is SEHNR and CDR2 FQNEAQ (reference sequence). The CDR3 has 15 amino acids. V was clipped by 4 bases and J by 0 bases; unmatched bases: 1. CDR3 region: CASSWDRVSYNEQFF. For the CDR3, the DNA is TGTGCCAGCAGCTGGGACAGGGTCTCCTACAATGAGCAGTTCTTC.

The genes are TRBV5-1 and TRBJ2-3, with D maybe TRBD2 (6 bases). V shed 0 bases and J shed 0 bases, with 8 bases lying between them. Germline assignment: CDR1 SGHRS and CDR2 YFSETQ. The CDR3 extends over 15 amino acids. This CDR3 reads CASSLAAGSTDTQYF. In DNA form, the CDR3 reads TGCGCCAGCAGCTTGGCGGCGGGGAGCACAGATACGCAGTATTTT.

The V and J genes are TRBV6-1 and TRBJ2-7, with 9 bases fitting TRBD1. The ends lost 3 bases at V and 0 bases at J; junction bases unmatched: 12. Germline values: CDR1 MNHNS, CDR2 SASEGT. The CDR3 sequence is 18 residues long. CDR3 DNA sequence: TGTGCCAGCAGTGATGTCACAGGTTGGGGACAGGGCTCCTACGAGCAGTACTTC. As protein: CASSDVTGWGQGSYEQYF.

The chain is built from TRBV6-4 and TRBJ2-2, with 8 bases matching TRBD2. The V gene end was trimmed by 3 bases and the J gene end by 7 bases; junction bases not matched to a gene: 10. The CDR3 has 16 residues. Germline V lookup: CDR1 MRHNA, CDR2 SNTAGT. The CDR3 bases are TGTGCCAGCAGTGAATCTGGACTAGCAAACTTCGGGGAGCTGTTTTTT. Its protein is CASSESGLANFGELFF.

J is TRBJ2-4 and V is TRBV11-1, with TRBD2 as a possible D gene (6 bases). CDR3 size: 14 residues. The germline gives CDR1 SGHAT, CDR2 FQDESV (reference sequence). V dropped 4 bases and J dropped 3 bases, with 10 bases sitting between them. CDR3 sequence (DNA): TGTGCCAGCAGCTCGGGACTTGGCAAAAACATTCAGTACTTC. Residues: CASSSGLGKNIQYF.

V and J are TRBV29-1 and TRBJ2-1; 9 nucleotides match TRBD2. The CDR3 spans 13 residues. V lost 7 bases and J lost 8; bases outside the gene matches: 9. Germline CDR1 reads SQVTM; CDR2 reads ANQGSEA. CDR3 sequence: CSAGTSFRHEQFF. In DNA, the CDR3 is TGCAGCGCGGGGACTAGCTTCCGCCATGAGCAGTTCTTC.